The 2 T cell receptor beta chains given below trace back to one sample, sequenced in a study of blood T cells in healthy people across ages. Sample-barcoded 5' priming and a J-beta primer mix drove a second PCR of roughly 6 to 12 cycles. A single record per CDR3 protein comes from TCRdb applying MiXCR to the 5' RACE reads. The sample lists more than 700,000 distinct CDR3 sequences, 46% occurring once. Sequencing was performed on blood. All receptors derive from a man older than 75 in good health.

This clonotype was seen many times. This chain connects TRBV29-1 to TRBJ2-1; the match to TRBD1 covers 9 bases. The CDR3 extends over 15 amino acids. The germline V gene encodes CDR1 SQVTM and CDR2 ANQGSEA. Trimming took 2 bases from V and 6 from J; bases not matched to a gene: 8. The CDR3 DNA reads as TGCAGCGTTGAACCCGACAGGGGGGTGGGCAATGAGCAGTTCTTC. Residues: CSVEPDRGVGNEQFF.

The chain joins TRBV28 to TRBJ1-2; unclear D gene. The V and J ends lost 6 bases and 4 bases respectively, with 15 bases between them. Germline V CDR1 and CDR2: MDHEN, SYDVKM. The CDR3 sequence is 14 residues long. The CDR3 region has the DNA TGTGCCAGCAGAGTGGGAGCAATGACCTATGGCTACACCTTC. Its translation: CASRVGAMTYGYTF.